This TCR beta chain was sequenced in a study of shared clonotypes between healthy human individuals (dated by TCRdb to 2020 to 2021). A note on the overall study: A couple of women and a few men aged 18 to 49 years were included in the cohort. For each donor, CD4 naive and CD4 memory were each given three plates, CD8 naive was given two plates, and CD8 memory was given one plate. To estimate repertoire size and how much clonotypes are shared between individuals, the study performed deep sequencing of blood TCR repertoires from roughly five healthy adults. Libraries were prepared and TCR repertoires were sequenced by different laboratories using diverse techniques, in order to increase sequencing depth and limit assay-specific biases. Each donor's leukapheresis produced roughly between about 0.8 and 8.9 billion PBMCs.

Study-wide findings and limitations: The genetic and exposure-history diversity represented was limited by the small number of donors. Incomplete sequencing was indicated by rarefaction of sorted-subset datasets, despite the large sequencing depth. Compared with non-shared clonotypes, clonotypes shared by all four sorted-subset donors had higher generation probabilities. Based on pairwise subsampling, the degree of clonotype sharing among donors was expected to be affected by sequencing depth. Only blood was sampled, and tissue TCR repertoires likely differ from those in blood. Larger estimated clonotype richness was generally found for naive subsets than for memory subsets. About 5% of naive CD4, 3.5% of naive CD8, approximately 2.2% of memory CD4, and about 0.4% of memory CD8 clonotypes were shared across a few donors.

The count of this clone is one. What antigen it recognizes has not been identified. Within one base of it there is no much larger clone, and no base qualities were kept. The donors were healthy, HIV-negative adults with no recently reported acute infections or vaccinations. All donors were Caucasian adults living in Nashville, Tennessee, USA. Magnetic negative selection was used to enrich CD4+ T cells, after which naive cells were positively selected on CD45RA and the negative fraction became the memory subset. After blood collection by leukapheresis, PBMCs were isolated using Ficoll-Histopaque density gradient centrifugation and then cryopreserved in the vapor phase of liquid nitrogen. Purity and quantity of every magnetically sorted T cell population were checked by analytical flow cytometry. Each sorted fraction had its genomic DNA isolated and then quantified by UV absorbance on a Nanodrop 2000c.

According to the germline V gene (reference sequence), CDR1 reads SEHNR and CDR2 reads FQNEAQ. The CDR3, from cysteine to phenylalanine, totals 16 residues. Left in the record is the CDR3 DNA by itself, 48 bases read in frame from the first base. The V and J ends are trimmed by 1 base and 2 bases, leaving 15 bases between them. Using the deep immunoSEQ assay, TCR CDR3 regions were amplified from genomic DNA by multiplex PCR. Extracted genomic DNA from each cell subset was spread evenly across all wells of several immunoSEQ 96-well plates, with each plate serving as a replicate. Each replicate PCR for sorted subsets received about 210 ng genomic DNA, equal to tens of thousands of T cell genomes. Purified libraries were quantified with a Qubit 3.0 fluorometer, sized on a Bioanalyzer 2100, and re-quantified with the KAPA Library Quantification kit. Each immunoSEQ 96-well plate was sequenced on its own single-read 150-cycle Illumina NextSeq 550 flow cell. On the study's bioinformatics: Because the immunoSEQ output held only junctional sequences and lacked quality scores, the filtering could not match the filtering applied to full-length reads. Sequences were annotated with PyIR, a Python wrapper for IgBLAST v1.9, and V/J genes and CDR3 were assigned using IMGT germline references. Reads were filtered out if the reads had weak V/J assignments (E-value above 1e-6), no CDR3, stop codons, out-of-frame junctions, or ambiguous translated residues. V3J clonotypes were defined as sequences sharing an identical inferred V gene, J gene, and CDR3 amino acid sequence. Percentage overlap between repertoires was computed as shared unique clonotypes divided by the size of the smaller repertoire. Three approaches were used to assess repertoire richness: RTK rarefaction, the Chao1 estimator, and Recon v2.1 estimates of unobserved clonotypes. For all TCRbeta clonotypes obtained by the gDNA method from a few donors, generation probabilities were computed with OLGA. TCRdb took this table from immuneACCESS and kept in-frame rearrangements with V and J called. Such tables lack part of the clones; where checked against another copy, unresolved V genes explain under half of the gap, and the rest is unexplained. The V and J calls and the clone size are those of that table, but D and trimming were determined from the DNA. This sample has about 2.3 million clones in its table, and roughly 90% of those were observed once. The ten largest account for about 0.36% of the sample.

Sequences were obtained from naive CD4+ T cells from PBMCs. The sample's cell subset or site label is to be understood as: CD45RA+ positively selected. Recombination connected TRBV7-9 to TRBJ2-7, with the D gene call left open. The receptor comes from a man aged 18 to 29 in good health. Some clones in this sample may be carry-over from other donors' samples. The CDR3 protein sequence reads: CASSLEVWSFPYEQYF. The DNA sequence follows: TGTGCCAGCAGCTTAGAAGTTTGGTCGTTTCCCTACGAGCAGTACTTC.